A single sample is the source of the 9 T cell receptor beta chains below, sequenced in a study of blood T cell repertoires in COVID-19. This table comes from immunoSEQ multiplex PCR, and its TCRdb copy is limited to in-frame clones, with some not included. Found here are tens of thousands of clones, roughly nine tenths of them singletons; the top ten hold roughly 15%. Sequencing was done on a sample of peripheral blood. These receptor sequences come from a human donor with active COVID-19. The donor label of this sample is uncertain.

V and J are TRBV7-9 and TRBJ2-1, with 10 bases matching TRBD2. The trim removed 5 bases at V and 6 bases at J, leaving 10 bases unmatched. The CDR3 is 16 residues long. The V gene's germline CDR1 is SEHNR and CDR2 FQNEAQ (reference sequence). Here the CDR3 DNA reads TGTGCCAGCAGCACGACGACTAGCGGGTACGTCAATGAGCAGTTCTTC. Protein product: CASSTTTSGYVNEQFF.

The rearrangement uses TRBV5-5 and TRBJ1-1; no clear D gene. There are 14 residues in the CDR3. The V end lost 2 bases, the J end lost 1 base, and 9 bases lay between the germline ends. CDR1 is SGHKS, CDR2 YYEKEE, per germline (reference sequence). This CDR3 reads CASSFLLQNTEAFF. CDR3 nucleotides: TGTGCCAGCAGCTTTTTATTACAGAACACTGAAGCTTTCTTT.

The rearrangement joins TRBV7-9 to TRBJ1-4; no clear D. Germline lookup yields CDR1 SEHNR and CDR2 FQNEAQ (reference sequence). The CDR3 totals 13 residues. V shed 4 bases and J shed 7 bases, with 10 bases lying between them. The CDR3 protein is CASSSMPGEKLFF. The CDR3 DNA reads TGTGCCAGCAGCTCTATGCCGGGTGAAAAACTGTTTTTT.

V and J are TRBV7-2 and TRBJ1-2; D unresolved. Trimming cost V 5 bases and J 0 bases, with 16 bases left between them. Germline-derived CDR1 and CDR2 are SGHTA and FQGNSA. The CDR3 has 16 residues. CDR3 residues: CASSPQEGVANYGYTF. The DNA of the CDR3 is TGTGCCAGCAGCCCGCAGGAGGGCGTCGCTAACTATGGCTACACCTTC.

This rearrangement joins TRBV9 to TRBJ1-2, with 7 bases identical to TRBD1. V lost 2 bases and J lost 1; bases outside the gene matches: 8. Germline-derived CDR1 and CDR2 are SGDLS and YYNGEE. The CDR3 runs to 16 residues. The DNA for the CDR3 is TGTGCCAGCAGCGTGCACGACAGGGCCGGTAACTATGGCTACACCTTC. Its protein product is CASSVHDRAGNYGYTF.

V usage is TRBV7-9 and J usage is TRBJ2-1, with 10 nucleotides matching TRBD1. CDR1 and CDR2 from the germline V gene are SEHNR and FQNEAQ (reference sequence). The J segment lost 7 bases and the V segment lost 3 bases, leaving 6 bases of the junction unmatched. This CDR3 region has 15 residues. CDR3 sequence: CASSFDRGLRNEQFF. CDR3 nucleotides: TGTGCCAGCAGCTTCGACAGGGGGCTGAGGAATGAGCAGTTCTTC.

The rearrangement links TRBV7-9 to TRBJ2-1; 10 bases match TRBD1. This CDR3 has 16 amino acids. V lost 0 bases to trimming and J lost 6 bases; unmatched junction nucleotides: 5. Germline V gives CDR1 SEHNR, CDR2 FQNEAQ (reference sequence). The CDR3 is CASSLADRGPGNEQFF. In DNA form, the CDR3 reads TGTGCCAGCAGCTTAGCCGACAGGGGGCCTGGCAATGAGCAGTTCTTC.

J is TRBJ1-2 and V is TRBV5-5, with 8 bases fitting TRBD1. V was pared by 3 bases and J by 0 bases, with 4 bases of the junction left unmatched. CDR1 SGHKS and CDR2 YYEKEE come from the germline V gene (reference sequence). The length of the CDR3 is 15 residues. The CDR3 loop reads CASSSGTGTNYGYTF. The CDR3 DNA is TGTGCCAGCAGCTCCGGGACAGGAACTAACTATGGCTACACCTTC.

CDR3 sequence reads: CASRPTGGQTEAFF. CDR3 DNA: TGTGCCAGTAGACCTACAGGGGGTCAGACTGAAGCTTTCTTT. This sequence joins TRBV19 and TRBJ1-1; 8 bases are shared with TRBD1. The CDR3 runs to 14 residues. Germline CDR1 LNHDA, CDR2 SQIVND (reference sequence). V lost 6 bases to trimming and J lost 5 bases; unmatched junction nucleotides: 8.